This T cell receptor (beta chain) was found in a study of CD8 T cells in ankylosing spondylitis. Study results and caveats: Matched ankylosing spondylitis synovial fluid reportedly showed significant enrichment of disease-linked clones. A number of the motif variants had already been described in reactive arthritis synovial fluid and blood. Peripheral blood samples showed relatively rare disease-linked clones, and these clones were CD8+. What seemed typical of ankylosing spondylitis blood was a TCR beta motif built from fewer than ten highly homologous variants.

The CDR3 consists of 15 residues. From germline, CDR1 is DFQATT and CDR2 SNEGSKA (reference sequence). Between the trimmed V and J ends, which lost 2 bases and 3 bases, there was a span of 14 bases. This clonotype was seen ten or more times. The antigen is undetermined. TCRdb processed the 5' RACE reads anew with MiXCR; each CDR3 protein has one entry. The data show roughly 250,000 distinct CDR3 sequences, with around 7.8% seen just once and 6.8% held by the top ten. The rearrangement joins TRBV20-1 to TRBJ1-5; possible D gene TRBD1, 5 bases. The sequenced material came from blood, either unsorted or a sorted T cell fraction (not recorded which). The TCR originated in a male donor with ankylosing spondylitis or in good health (not recorded which). The CDR3 loop reads CSARRNSGPNQPQHF. The DNA for the CDR3 is TGCAGTGCTAGACGGAATTCAGGGCCCAATCAGCCCCAGCATTTT.